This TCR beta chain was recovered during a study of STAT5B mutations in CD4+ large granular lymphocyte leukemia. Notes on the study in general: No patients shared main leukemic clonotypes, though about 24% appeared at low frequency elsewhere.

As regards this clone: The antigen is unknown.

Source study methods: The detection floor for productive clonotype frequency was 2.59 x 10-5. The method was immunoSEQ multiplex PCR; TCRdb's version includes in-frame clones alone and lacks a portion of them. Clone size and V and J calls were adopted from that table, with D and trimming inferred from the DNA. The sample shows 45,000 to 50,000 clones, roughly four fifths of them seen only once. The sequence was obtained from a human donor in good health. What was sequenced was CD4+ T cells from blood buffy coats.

CDR3: CASSELRVVTEAFF. CDR3 DNA sequence: TGTGCCAGCAGTGAACTCAGGGTGGTAACTGAAGCTTTCTTT. The J gene is TRBJ1-1, the V gene TRBV6-1; a possible D gene is TRBD1 (5 bases). The germline gives CDR1 MNHNS, CDR2 SASEGT. The CDR3 loop spans 14 amino acids. V lost 2 bases to trimming and J lost 5 bases, with 12 bases between them.